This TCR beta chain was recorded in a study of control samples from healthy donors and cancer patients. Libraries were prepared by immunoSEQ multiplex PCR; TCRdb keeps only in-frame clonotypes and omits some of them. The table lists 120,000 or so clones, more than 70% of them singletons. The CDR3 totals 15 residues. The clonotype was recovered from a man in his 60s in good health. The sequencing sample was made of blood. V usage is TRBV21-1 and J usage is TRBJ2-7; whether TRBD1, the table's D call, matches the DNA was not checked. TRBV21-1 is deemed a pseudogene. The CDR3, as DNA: TGTGCCAGCAGCAATGTCACCAGGGGGCGATACGAGCAGTACTTC. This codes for CASSNVTRGRYEQYF.